These 27 T cell receptor beta chains share one sample of origin, sequenced in a study of blood T cell repertoires in COVID-19. Libraries were prepared by immunoSEQ multiplex PCR; TCRdb keeps only in-frame clonotypes and omits some of them. The sample holds tens of thousands of clones, roughly 88% seen once. Sequenced input: peripheral blood. These receptors all stem from a human donor with active COVID-19. The donor label of this sample is uncertain.

V and J are TRBV19 and TRBJ1-1, with a tentative D call TRBD1 (6 bases). V lost 6 bases and J 6 bases, leaving 14 bases between the germline ends. This CDR3 spans 13 amino acids. Germline V gene data show CDR1 as LNHDA and CDR2 as SQIVND (reference sequence). The CDR3 DNA is TGTGCCAGTAGCCAGGGGAATGGAGCTGAAGCTTTCTTT. Its protein product is CASSQGNGAEAFF.

The chain couples TRBV10-3 to TRBJ1-5; 7 nucleotides match TRBD1. With V trimmed by 6 bases and J by 5 bases, 10 bases remained unmatched. Germline assignment: CDR1 ENHRY and CDR2 SYGVKD. The CDR3 is 15 residues long. DNA of the CDR3: TGTGCCATCAGATTCCGGGACAGTGTTGATCAGCCCCAGCATTTT. It translates to CAIRFRDSVDQPQHF.

The chain couples TRBV19 to TRBJ2-5; maybe TRBD2 (6 bases). V was clipped by 1 base and J by 4 bases, with 13 bases between them. CDR1 LNHDA and CDR2 SQIVND come from the germline V gene (reference sequence). CDR3 length equals 15 residues. In DNA form, the CDR3 reads TGTGCCAGTAGTATAGGGGGACTGGGAGGAGAGACCCAGTACTTC. Amino acid sequence: CASSIGGLGGETQYF.

V usage is TRBV18 and J usage is TRBJ2-7; 10 nucleotides match TRBD1. The V gene end was trimmed by 4 bases and the J gene end by 2 bases; junction bases not matched to a gene: 8. The CDR3 sequence is 16 residues long. The germline gives CDR1 KGHSH, CDR2 LQKENI. The CDR3 sequence: CASSQGGTGVPYEQYF. The CDR3, as DNA: TGTGCCAGCTCACAGGGTGGGACAGGGGTCCCCTACGAGCAGTACTTC.

The chain carries TRBV28 and TRBJ2-3, with a weak D call TRBD2 (6 bases). Trimming left V 6 bases short and J 4 bases short, with 17 bases between. The CDR3 is 15 residues long. Germline CDR1 MDHEN, CDR2 SYDVKM. CDR3 DNA: TGTGCCAGCAGCCAACTAGCTTTTTCGGCAGATACGCAGTATTTT. Translating gives CASSQLAFSADTQYF.

The gene calls are TRBV11-2 and TRBJ1-3; D is perhaps TRBD1 (5 bases). The V end was cut by 1 base, the J end by 4 bases, with 11 bases between. This CDR3 is built from 15 residues. Per germline, CDR1 SGHAT and CDR2 FQNNGV. CDR3 sequence: CASSLVTAGGNTIYF. CDR3 in DNA: TGTGCCAGCAGCTTAGTGACAGCGGGCGGAAACACCATATATTTT.

The chain couples TRBV5-5 to TRBJ1-2; D call uncertain. Germline values: CDR1 SGHKS, CDR2 YYEKEE (reference sequence). The CDR3 is made up of 13 amino acids. V lost 4 bases to trimming and J lost 7 bases, with 14 bases between them. The CDR3 loop is CASSSAQVTGYTF. CDR3 DNA: TGTGCCAGCAGCAGTGCTCAGGTCACTGGCTACACCTTC.

The chain combines TRBV13 with TRBJ2-7; the D gene is possibly TRBD2 (6 bases). V gave up 2 bases and J gave up 6 bases, with 14 bases separating them. Germline assignment: CDR1 PRHDT and CDR2 FYEKMQ (reference sequence). The length of the CDR3 is 14 residues. The CDR3 spells CASSLPRLGLEQYF. CDR3 coding DNA: TGTGCCAGCAGCTTACCTCGACTAGGGCTCGAGCAGTACTTC.

The table lists this clone with a few counts. This chain uses TRBV30 with TRBJ2-3; 9 positions agree with TRBD2. The V gene's germline CDR1 is GTSNPN and CDR2 SVGIG (reference sequence). V trimming: 3 bases; J trimming: 5 bases; junction bases outside the gene matches: 3. The CDR3 is 13 amino acids. Written as DNA, the CDR3 is TGTGCCTGGAGGGGGACTAGCCTAGATACGCAGTATTTT. Amino acid sequence: CAWRGTSLDTQYF.

This rearrangement joins TRBV19 to TRBJ1-5; D might be TRBD1 (5 bases). Trimming took 3 bases from V and 7 from J, leaving 7 bases between them. Germline CDR1 and CDR2: LNHDA and SQIVND (reference sequence). The CDR3 consists of 12 residues. CDR3 protein: CASSIPGQPQHF. The CDR3, as DNA: TGTGCCAGTAGTATTCCAGGGCAGCCCCAGCATTTT.

The chain couples TRBV3-1 (or the pseudogene TRBV3-2) to TRBJ2-1; TRBD1 might be the D (6 bases). There are 12 residues in the CDR3. Trimming pared 1 base from V and 12 bases from J, leaving 10 bases between. Germline assignment: CDR1 LGHDT and CDR2 YNNKEL (reference sequence). The CDR3 spells CASSQGGRWQFF. Written as DNA, the CDR3 is TGTGCCAGCAGCCAAGGGGGGCGCTGGCAGTTCTTC.

The chain recombines TRBV29-1 with TRBJ2-1; 8 nucleotides align to TRBD2. CDR1 is SQVTM, CDR2 ANQGSEA, per germline. Trimming at V came to 6 bases and at J to 6 bases, leaving 7 bases not matched to a gene. CDR3 size: 13 residues. Here the CDR3 reads CSVGTRLSNEQFF. The DNA of the CDR3 is TGCAGCGTCGGGACTAGACTAAGCAATGAGCAGTTCTTC.

The CDR3 spells CASSPRGPYNEQFF. The CDR3 DNA reads as TGTGCCAGCTCACCACGCGGTCCCTACAATGAGCAGTTCTTC. The chain is built from TRBV18 and TRBJ2-1; no clear D gene. The CDR3 length is 14 residues. Trimming stripped 1 base from V and 2 bases from J, with 6 bases between. Germline assignment: CDR1 KGHSH and CDR2 LQKENI.

The rearrangement joins TRBV3-1 (or the pseudogene TRBV3-2) to TRBJ1-3; 7 nucleotides line up with TRBD1. Germline CDR1 is LGHDT and CDR2 is YNNKEL (reference sequence). The CDR3 is made up of 16 amino acids. With V trimmed by 1 base and J by 0 bases, 3 bases remained unmatched. This CDR3 reads CASSQGQGVSGNTIYF. The CDR3 region has the DNA TGTGCCAGCAGCCAAGGGCAGGGGGTCTCTGGAAACACCATATATTTT.

V gene TRBV5-1 combines with J gene TRBJ2-3, with 10 bases matching TRBD2. CDR3 size: 16 residues. With V trimmed by 2 bases and J by 5 bases, 8 bases remained unmatched. From germline, CDR1 is SGHRS and CDR2 YFSETQ. The DNA for the CDR3 is TGCGCCAGCAGCTTAGGACTAGCGGACATAGGAGATACGCAGTATTTT. This encodes CASSLGLADIGDTQYF.

The chain employs TRBV5-1 and TRBJ2-7; 8 nucleotides match TRBD1. The V and J ends lost 0 bases and 2 bases, in that order; junction bases with no gene match: 7. Germline CDR1 and CDR2: SGHRS and YFSETQ. The CDR3 loop spans 16 amino acids. The CDR3 region has the DNA TGCGCCAGCAGCTTGGGGACAGGGAGTAGCCCCTACGAGCAGTACTTC. Protein: CASSLGTGSSPYEQYF.

The chain employs TRBV5-1 and TRBJ2-5; weak D call: TRBD2 (5 bases). Gene TRBJ2-7 matches the end of the DNA better, so the J call may be wrong. The CDR3 is 12 amino acids. Germline CDR1 reads SGHRS; CDR2 reads YFSETQ. The CDR3 sequence: CASSWEYGEQYF. The CDR3 DNA reads as TGCGCCAGCAGCTGGGAGTACGGCGAGCAGTACTTC.

The V and J genes are TRBV29-1 and TRBJ1-2; 8 bases fit TRBD1. Germline CDR1 SQVTM, CDR2 ANQGSEA. The CDR3 consists of 12 residues. Germline trimming cut 4 bases from V and 11 bases from J; bases unmatched to any gene: 9. The CDR3 sequence: CSVVSGGNLYTF. The DNA of the CDR3 is TGCAGCGTTGTTTCAGGGGGCAATTTATACACCTTC.

This clone was detected only once. The gene calls are TRBV6-5 and TRBJ1-2; 7 bases are a match to TRBD1. After removal of 6 bases from V and 5 bases from J, the junction contained 12 bases not matched to a gene. The CDR3 is made up of 15 amino acids. From germline, CDR1 is MNHEY and CDR2 SVGAGI. CDR3 in amino acids: CASRNNSGTEYGYTF. The CDR3 bases are TGTGCCAGCAGAAACAATTCCGGGACAGAATATGGCTACACCTTC.

The rearrangement uses TRBV5-6 and TRBJ1-4; D uncertain. There are 16 residues in the CDR3. Germline lookup yields CDR1 SGHDT and CDR2 YYEEEE. The ends were cut back, 3 bases at V and 0 bases at J, with 12 bases in the middle. The CDR3 spells CASSSTQFATNEKLFF. CDR3 sequence (DNA): TGTGCCAGCAGCTCAACACAGTTTGCAACTAATGAAAAACTGTTTTTT.

The rearrangement uses TRBV7-9 and TRBJ2-5; 9 bases agree with TRBD2. The CDR3 is 19 residues long. With 5 bases clipped from V and 4 bases from J, the junction kept 20 bases outside the gene matches. CDR1 and CDR2 from the germline V gene are SEHNR and FQNEAQ (reference sequence). CDR3 DNA sequence: TGTGCCAGCAGCCCCCTAGGGGTAGCGGGAGTTTACTCCAGAGAGACCCAGTACTTC. Its protein product is CASSPLGVAGVYSRETQYF.

The V call is TRBV5-1, the J call TRBJ2-7; 7 bases map to TRBD2. V trimming: 0 bases; J trimming: 1 base; junction bases outside the gene matches: 4. CDR1 and CDR2 from the germline V gene are SGHRS and YFSETQ. This CDR3 is 15 amino acids long. This CDR3 reads CASSLAEAGSYEQYF. The DNA of the CDR3 is TGCGCCAGCAGCTTGGCGGAAGCGGGATCCTACGAGCAGTACTTC. Full variable domain (missing parts from reference TRBV5-1 and TRBJ2-7): KAGVTQTPRYLIKTRGQQVTLSCSPISGHRSVSWYQQTPGQGLQFLFEYFSETQRNKGNFPGRFSGRQFSNSRSEMNVSTLELGDSALYLCASSLAEAGSYEQYFGPGTRLTVT.

This sequence joins TRBV6-5 and TRBJ2-1, with a tentative D call TRBD1 (8 bases). Trimming pared 6 bases from V and 7 bases from J, leaving 19 bases between. Per germline, CDR1 MNHEY and CDR2 SVGAGI. This CDR3 has 15 amino acids. The CDR3 reads CASSRDRGGDNEQFF. The CDR3 DNA sequence: TGTGCCAGCAGCCGAGACAGGGGAGGGGATAATGAGCAGTTCTTC.

This clone was recorded once. V usage is TRBV11-2 and J usage is TRBJ2-7; D call uncertain. This CDR3 region has 13 residues. V was trimmed by 0 bases and J by 2 bases, leaving 5 bases between them. The germline V gene encodes CDR1 SGHAT and CDR2 FQNNGV. CDR3 bases: TGTGCCAGCAGCTTAGACAGTACCTACGAGCAGTACTTC. Encoded protein: CASSLDSTYEQYF.

This chain connects TRBV5-4 to TRBJ2-5, with a tentative D call TRBD1 (6 bases). Germline V gene data show CDR1 as SGHNT and CDR2 as YYREEE (reference sequence). The V and J ends lost 3 bases and 4 bases respectively, with 10 bases between them. The CDR3 totals 13 residues. CDR3 amino acids: CASSSTGLETQYF. The CDR3 nucleotides are TGTGCCAGCAGCTCCACAGGGTTAGAGACCCAGTACTTC.

The V gene is TRBV4-2, the J gene TRBJ2-1; TRBD2 is a possible D gene (5 bases). Deletions cut 8 bases from V and 0 bases from J, with 11 bases between. The CDR3 loop spans 14 amino acids. CDR1 and CDR2 (germline): LGHNA, YNFKEQ. The CDR3 loop reads CASSGMSSYNEQFF. The CDR3 nucleotides read TGTGCCAGCTCGGGGATGAGCTCCTACAATGAGCAGTTCTTC.

The chain employs TRBV5-6 and TRBJ2-2; no firm D call. V dropped 0 bases and J dropped 2 bases, with 5 bases sitting between them. Germline CDR1 is SGHDT and CDR2 is YYEEEE. The CDR3 spans 14 residues. CDR3 loop: CASSLGGNTGELFF. CDR3 DNA: TGTGCCAGCAGCTTGGGAGGAAACACCGGGGAGCTGTTTTTT.